This T cell receptor (beta chain) was recovered during a study of T-cell reconstitution after alpha-beta-depleted transplantation in children. This clonotype appeared many times. A TCRbeta library incorporating unique molecular identifiers was prepared. Each CDR3 protein is one row after TCRdb ran MiXCR on the PCR reads. The sample has about 240,000 distinct CDR3 sequences; about 11% are singletons. There are 12 residues in the CDR3. Germline V lookup: CDR1 DFQATT, CDR2 SNEGSKA (reference sequence). The chain has TRBV20-1 and TRBJ1-2, with D possibly TRBD1 on 5 matching bases. This receptor was identified in a human donor who donated a stem cell graft to a child with acute lymphoblastic leukemia. Sequenced here: PBMCs from the stem cell graft donor, sampled from the stem cell graft. CDR3 DNA sequence: TGCATGATAGGGACCTCCCAGGAGGGCTACACCTTC. Its protein product is CMIGTSQEGYTF.